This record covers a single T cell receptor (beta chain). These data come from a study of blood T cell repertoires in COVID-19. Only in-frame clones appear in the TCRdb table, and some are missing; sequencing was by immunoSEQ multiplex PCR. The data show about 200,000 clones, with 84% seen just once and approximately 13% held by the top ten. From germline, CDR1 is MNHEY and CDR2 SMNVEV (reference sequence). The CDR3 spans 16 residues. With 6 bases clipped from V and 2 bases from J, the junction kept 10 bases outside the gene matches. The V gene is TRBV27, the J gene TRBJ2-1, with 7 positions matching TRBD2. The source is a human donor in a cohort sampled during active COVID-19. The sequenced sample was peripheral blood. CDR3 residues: CASSTLLAVPYNEQFF. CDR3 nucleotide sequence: TGTGCCAGCAGCACCCTCCTAGCGGTTCCCTACAATGAGCAGTTCTTC.